This T cell receptor beta chain was identified during a study of cytomegalovirus exposure and HLA in healthy donors. Study-wide results and caveats: At a 0.05 false discovery rate, a later analysis found about 17,000 TCR beta sequences to be associated with HLA alleles. The only immune exposure information that was available was CMV serostatus.

Comment on this clone: Its antigen is currently unknown.

The CDR3 has 13 amino acids. Looked up from germline, CDR1 is MNHNS and CDR2 is SASEGT. The V end lost 3 bases, the J end lost 2 bases, and 7 bases lay between the germline ends. The primer mix had 60 Vbeta and 13 Jbeta primers. The method was immunoSEQ multiplex PCR; TCRdb's version includes in-frame clones alone and lacks a portion of them. The data show around 200,000 clones, roughly 79% seen once. This TCR was recovered from a male donor in good health and CMV-seronegative. This sequence joins TRBV6-1 and TRBJ1-2; D call uncertain. The sequenced sample consisted of PBMCs. CDR3 DNA: TGTGCCAGCAGTGAGGCGGGAAACTATGGCTACACCTTC. Its protein is CASSEAGNYGYTF.